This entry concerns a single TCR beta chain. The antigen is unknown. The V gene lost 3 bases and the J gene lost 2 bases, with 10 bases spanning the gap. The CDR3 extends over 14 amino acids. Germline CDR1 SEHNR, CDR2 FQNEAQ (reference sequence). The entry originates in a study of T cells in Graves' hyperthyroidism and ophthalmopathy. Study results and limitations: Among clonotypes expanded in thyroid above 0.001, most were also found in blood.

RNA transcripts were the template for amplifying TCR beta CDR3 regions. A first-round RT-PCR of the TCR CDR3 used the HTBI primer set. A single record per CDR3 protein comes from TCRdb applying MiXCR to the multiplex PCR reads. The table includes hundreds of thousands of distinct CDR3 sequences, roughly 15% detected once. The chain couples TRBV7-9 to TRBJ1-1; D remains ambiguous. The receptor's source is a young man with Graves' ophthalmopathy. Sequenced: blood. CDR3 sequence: CASSFPGPNTEAFF. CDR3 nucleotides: TGTGCCAGCAGCTTCCCCGGGCCAAACACTGAAGCTTTCTTT.